This T cell receptor (beta chain) was profiled in a study of T cell changes during pregnancy in multiple sclerosis. Clones were sequenced by immunoSEQ multiplex PCR, and TCRdb holds only the in-frame ones, with some missing. The profile shows about 48,000 clones, over 80% of them singletons. From germline, CDR1 is SGHRS and CDR2 YFSETQ. With 4 bases clipped from V and 5 bases from J, the junction kept 7 bases outside the gene matches. This CDR3 is built from 15 residues. The chain recombines TRBV5-1 with TRBJ1-1; TRBD1 agrees at 11 bases. This TCR derives from a female donor in good health, enrolled as a control in a pregnancy study. Sequenced material: CD4+ T cells from peripheral blood mononuclear cells, taken in the second trimester of pregnancy. CDR3 in amino acids: CASSPTDRGRTEAFF. The DNA for the CDR3 is TGCGCCAGCAGCCCAACGGACAGGGGGCGAACTGAAGCTTTCTTT.